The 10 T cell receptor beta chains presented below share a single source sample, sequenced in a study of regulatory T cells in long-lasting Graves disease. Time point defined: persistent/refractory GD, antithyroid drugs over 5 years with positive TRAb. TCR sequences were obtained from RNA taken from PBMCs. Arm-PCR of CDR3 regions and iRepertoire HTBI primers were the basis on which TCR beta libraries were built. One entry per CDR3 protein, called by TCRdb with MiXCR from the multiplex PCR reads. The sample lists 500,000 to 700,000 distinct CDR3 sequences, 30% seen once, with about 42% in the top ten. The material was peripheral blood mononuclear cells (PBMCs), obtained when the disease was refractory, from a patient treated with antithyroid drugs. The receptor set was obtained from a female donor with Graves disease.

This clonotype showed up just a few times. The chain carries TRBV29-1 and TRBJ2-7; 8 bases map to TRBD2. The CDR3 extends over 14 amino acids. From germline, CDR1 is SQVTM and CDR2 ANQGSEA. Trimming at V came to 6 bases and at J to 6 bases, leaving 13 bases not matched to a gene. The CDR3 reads CSVQPSGPSREQYF. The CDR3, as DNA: TGCAGCGTACAACCTAGCGGGCCCTCCCGCGAGCAGTACTTC.

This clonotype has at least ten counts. The CDR3 DNA reads as TGTGCCAGCAGTTATCATAGCAATCAGCCCCAGCATTTT. It yields the protein CASSYHSNQPQHF. This chain connects TRBV6-5 to TRBJ1-5; no definite D call. V was cut by 3 bases and J by 0 bases, with 3 bases left in between. CDR1 is MNHEY and CDR2 is SVGAGI in the germline V gene. The CDR3 has 13 amino acids.

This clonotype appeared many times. The CDR3 bases are TGTGCCAGCAGTTTAGGGATGGGCAATCAGCCCCAGCATTTT. It specifies CASSLGMGNQPQHF. V usage is TRBV28 and J usage is TRBJ1-5; D is unresolved. The V end lost 2 bases, the J end lost 2 bases, and 7 bases lay between the germline ends. The CDR3 has 14 amino acids. Germline values: CDR1 MDHEN, CDR2 SYDVKM.

The chain's CDR3 is CASSLRPWREATDTQYF. The CDR3 region has the DNA TGTGCCAGCAGCCTACGTCCTTGGCGGGAGGCCACAGATACGCAGTATTTT. The chain uses TRBV11-2 and TRBJ2-3; 8 positions agree with TRBD2. CDR1 and CDR2 (germline): SGHAT, FQNNGV. This CDR3 has 17 residues. V was clipped by 5 bases and J by 2 bases; unmatched bases: 12.

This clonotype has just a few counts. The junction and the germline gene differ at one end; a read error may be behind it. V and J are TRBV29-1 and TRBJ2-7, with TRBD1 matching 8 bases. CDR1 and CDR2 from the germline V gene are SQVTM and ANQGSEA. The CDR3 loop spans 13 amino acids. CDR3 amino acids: CSVESRTGYEQCF. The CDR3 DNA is TGCAGCGTTGAATCTCGGACAGGGTACGAGCAGTGCTTC.

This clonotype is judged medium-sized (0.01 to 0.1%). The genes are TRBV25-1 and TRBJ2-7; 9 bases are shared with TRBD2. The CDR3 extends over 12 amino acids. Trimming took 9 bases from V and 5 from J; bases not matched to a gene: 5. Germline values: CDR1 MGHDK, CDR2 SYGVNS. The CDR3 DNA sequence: TGTGCCAGTGGACTAGCGACCCACGAGCAGTACTTC. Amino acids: CASGLATHEQYF.

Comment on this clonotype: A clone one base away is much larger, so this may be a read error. CDR3 in amino acids: CTSSLVGSAMNTEAFF. The CDR3 bases are TGTACCAGCAGCTTAGTGGGATCGGCCATGAACACTGAAGCTTTCTTT. The rearrangement links TRBV11-2 to TRBJ1-1, with D unclear. This CDR3 is 16 amino acids long. Germline values: CDR1 SGHAT, CDR2 FQNNGV.

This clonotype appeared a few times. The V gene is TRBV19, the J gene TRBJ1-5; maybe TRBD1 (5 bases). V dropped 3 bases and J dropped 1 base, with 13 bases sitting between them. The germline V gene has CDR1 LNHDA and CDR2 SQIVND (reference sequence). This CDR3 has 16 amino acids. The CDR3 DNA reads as TGTGCCAGTAGTATGGGGCGGGGGTCGAGCAATCAGCCCCAGCATTTT. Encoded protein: CASSMGRGSSNQPQHF.

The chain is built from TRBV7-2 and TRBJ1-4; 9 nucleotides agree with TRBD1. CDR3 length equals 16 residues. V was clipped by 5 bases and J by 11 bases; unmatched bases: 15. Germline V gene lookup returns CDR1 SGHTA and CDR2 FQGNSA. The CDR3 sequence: CASSNLGRTGVGKLFF. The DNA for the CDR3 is TGTGCCAGCAGCAACCTCGGTCGGACAGGGGTAGGGAAACTGTTTTTT.

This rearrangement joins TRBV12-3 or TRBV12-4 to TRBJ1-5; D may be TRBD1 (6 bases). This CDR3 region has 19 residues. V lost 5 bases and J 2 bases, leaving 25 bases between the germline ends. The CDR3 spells CASSDPTNQGRAGNQPQHF. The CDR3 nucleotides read TGTGCCAGCAGTGACCCTACTAACCAGGGGAGGGCGGGCAATCAGCCCCAGCATTTT.